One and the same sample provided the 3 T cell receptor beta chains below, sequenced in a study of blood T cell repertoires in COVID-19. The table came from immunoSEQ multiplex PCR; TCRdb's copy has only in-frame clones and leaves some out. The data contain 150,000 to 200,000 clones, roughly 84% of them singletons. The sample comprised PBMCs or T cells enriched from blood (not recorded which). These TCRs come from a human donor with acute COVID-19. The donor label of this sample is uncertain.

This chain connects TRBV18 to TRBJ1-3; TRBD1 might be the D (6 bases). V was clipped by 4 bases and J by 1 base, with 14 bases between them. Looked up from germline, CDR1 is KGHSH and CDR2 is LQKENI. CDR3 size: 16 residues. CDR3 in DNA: TGTGCCAGCTCACTTCGGACAGACTTGTCTGGAAACACCATATATTTT. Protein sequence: CASSLRTDLSGNTIYF.

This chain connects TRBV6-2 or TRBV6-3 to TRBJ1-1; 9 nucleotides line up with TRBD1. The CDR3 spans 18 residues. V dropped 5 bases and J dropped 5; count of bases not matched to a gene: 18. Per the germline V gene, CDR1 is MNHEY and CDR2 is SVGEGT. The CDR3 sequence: CASSPNPWDRVERTEAFF. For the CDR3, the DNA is TGTGCCAGCAGTCCCAATCCGTGGGACAGGGTGGAGAGGACTGAAGCTTTCTTT.

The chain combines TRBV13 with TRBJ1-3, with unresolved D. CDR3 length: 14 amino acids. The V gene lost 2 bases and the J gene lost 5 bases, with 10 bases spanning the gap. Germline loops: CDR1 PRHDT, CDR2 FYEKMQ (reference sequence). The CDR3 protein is CASSLPRRRNTIYF. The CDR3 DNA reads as TGTGCCAGCAGCTTACCTCGGAGGAGAAACACCATATATTTT.